This passage covers 5 T cell receptor beta chains from one sample sequenced in a study of regulatory T cells in long-lasting Graves disease. To make TCR beta libraries, researchers used iRepertoire HTBI primers and Arm-PCR of CDR3 regions. TCRdb recomputed calls from the multiplex PCR reads with MiXCR, one row per CDR3 protein. The sample lists 300,000 to 400,000 distinct CDR3 sequences; 15% to 20% were seen once. Time point indicated: newly diagnosed GD, antithyroid drugs for less than 3 months. PBMCs provided the RNA from which the TCR library was made. A further study also used this sample, focusing on T cells in Graves' hyperthyroidism and ophthalmopathy.

Sequencing used peripheral blood mononuclear cells (PBMCs), obtained at new diagnosis, from a patient treated with antithyroid drugs. These receptors came from a middle-aged man with Graves disease.

This clonotype was recorded a few times. The CDR3 loop is CSAFGTGDNYGYTF. In DNA form, the CDR3 reads TGCAGTGCCTTTGGGACAGGTGATAACTATGGCTACACCTTC. This chain uses TRBV20-1 with TRBJ1-2, with TRBD1 matching over 8 bases. The CDR3 contains 14 residues. Germline V lookup: CDR1 DFQATT, CDR2 SNEGSKA (reference sequence). V dropped 6 bases and J dropped 1; count of bases not matched to a gene: 7.

CDR3 nucleotides: TGTGCCAGCAGCTTAGGAAGCTTTCCCCTCCAAGAGACCCAGTACTTC. Translating gives CASSLGSFPLQETQYF. V usage is TRBV7-9 and J usage is TRBJ2-5, with unresolved D. The CDR3 contains 16 residues. Trimming removed 1 base from V and 1 base from J, with 13 bases in between. From germline, CDR1 is SEHNR and CDR2 FQNEAQ (reference sequence).

This clonotype was seen ten or more times. The gene calls are TRBV3-1 and TRBJ2-3; D is undetermined. Trimming took 1 base from V and 3 from J, leaving 8 bases between them. Germline V gene data show CDR1 as LGHDT and CDR2 as YNNKEL (reference sequence). The CDR3 has 14 residues. The CDR3 nucleotides are TGTGCCAGCAGCCAAGGTTCTGTTACAGATACGCAGTATTTT. Translating it yields CASSQGSVTDTQYF.

The table lists this clonotype with many counts. The V gene is TRBV5-1, the J gene TRBJ1-4, with D maybe TRBD1 (5 bases). There are 13 residues in the CDR3. The germline V gene encodes CDR1 SGHRS and CDR2 YFSETQ. Between the trimmed V and J ends, which lost 3 bases and 10 bases, there was a span of 13 bases. CDR3 protein: CASSSMTVGKLFF. The DNA of the CDR3 is TGCGCCAGCAGCTCGATGACAGTGGGAAAACTGTTTTTT.

The chain combines TRBV6-1 with TRBJ2-2, with D perhaps matching TRBD1 (5 bases). CDR3 length equals 15 residues. The V and J ends lost 10 bases and 3 bases respectively, with 18 bases between them. Germline lookup yields CDR1 MNHNS and CDR2 SASEGT. The CDR3 reads CATYGRTTHTGELFF. DNA for the CDR3: TGTGCCACCTACGGCAGGACAACACACACCGGGGAGCTGTTTTTT.